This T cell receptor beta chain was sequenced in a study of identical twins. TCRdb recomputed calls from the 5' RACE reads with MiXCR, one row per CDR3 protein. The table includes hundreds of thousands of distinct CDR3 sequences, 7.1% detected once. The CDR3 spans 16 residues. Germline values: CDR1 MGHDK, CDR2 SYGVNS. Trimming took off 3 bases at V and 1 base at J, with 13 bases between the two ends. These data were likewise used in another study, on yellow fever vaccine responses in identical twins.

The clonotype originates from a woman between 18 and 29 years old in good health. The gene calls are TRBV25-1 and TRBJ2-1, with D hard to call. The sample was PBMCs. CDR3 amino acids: CASSDVSWQSYNEQFF. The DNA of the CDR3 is TGTGCCAGCAGTGATGTAAGCTGGCAATCCTACAATGAGCAGTTCTTC.